Shown below are 25 T cell receptor beta chains from a single sample sequenced in a study of PD-1 blockade in classical Hodgkin lymphoma. Time point reported: newly diagnosed, previously untreated cHL patient sample. Negative magnetic selection isolated CD4+ T cells from thawed PBMCs. Here immunoSEQ multiplex PCR was the method, and the copy in TCRdb shows in-frame clones only, minus some. The sample includes 15,000 to 20,000 clones, about nine tenths of them seen just once. Material for sequencing was CD4+ T cells from blood. These receptors all stem from a human donor with classical Hodgkin lymphoma.

The chain joins TRBV19 to TRBJ1-4; D unclear. Trimming stripped 3 bases from V and 4 bases from J, with 12 bases between. The CDR3 length is 15 residues. Germline V gene lookup returns CDR1 LNHDA and CDR2 SQIVND (reference sequence). For the CDR3, the DNA is TGTGCCAGTAGTATTCCTTGGGGTGATAATGAAAAACTGTTTTTT. Residues: CASSIPWGDNEKLFF.

V and J are TRBV7-8 and TRBJ2-4, with no clear D. V was cut by 1 base and J by 0 bases, with 10 bases left in between. CDR3 length: 16 amino acids. From germline, CDR1 is SGHVS and CDR2 FQNEAQ. CDR3 residues: CASSLDQNLAKNIQYF. CDR3 bases: TGTGCCAGCAGCTTAGACCAGAATTTAGCCAAAAACATTCAGTACTTC.

The V and J genes are TRBV15 and TRBJ2-2, with D hard to call. The CDR3 loop spans 12 amino acids. V was pared by 0 bases and J by 7 bases, with 3 bases between. Germline loops: CDR1 LNHNV, CDR2 YYDKDF (reference sequence). CDR3 loop: CATSREIGELFF. In nucleotides, the CDR3 is TGTGCCACCAGCAGAGAAATCGGGGAGCTGTTTTTT.

The chain employs TRBV5-8 and TRBJ2-3, with D tentatively TRBD2 (5 bases). The CDR3 is 14 residues long. V shed 2 bases and J shed 2 bases, with 9 bases lying between them. Germline values: CDR1 SGHTS, CDR2 YDEGEE. CDR3 coding DNA: TGTGCCAGCAGCTTCCCCGGGAACACAGATACGCAGTATTTT. This sequence encodes CASSFPGNTDTQYF.

The rearrangement links TRBV5-4 to TRBJ2-6; unclear D gene. This CDR3 region has 13 residues. The germline V and J ends were trimmed by 4 bases and 4 bases, with 6 bases remaining between them. Germline-derived CDR1 and CDR2 are SGHNT and YYREEE (reference sequence). CDR3 bases: TGTGCCAGCAGCGTGGACGGGGCCAACGTCCTGACTTTC. Its protein product is CASSVDGANVLTF.

The chain links TRBV12-5 to TRBJ2-1; D assignment may be TRBD1 or TRBD2 (5 bases each). Trimming left V 1 base short and J 0 bases short, with 7 bases between. Germline V gives CDR1 LGHNT, CDR2 FRNRAP. The CDR3 loop spans 15 amino acids. The CDR3 spells CASGLGDLSYNEQFF. The CDR3 nucleotides read TGTGCTAGTGGTTTGGGGGACCTCTCCTACAATGAGCAGTTCTTC.

The genes are TRBV6-1 and TRBJ2-3; possible D gene TRBD1, 6 bases. Per germline, CDR1 MNHNS and CDR2 SASEGT. CDR3 length equals 15 residues. V gave up 5 bases and J gave up 2 bases, with 14 bases separating them. The CDR3 DNA follows: TGTGCCAGCAGTCACACAGGGTCTCCCACAGATACGCAGTATTTT. Translation gives CASSHTGSPTDTQYF.

The rearrangement uses TRBV21-1 and TRBJ1-4. TRBV21-1 is marked as a pseudogene. This CDR3 is 15 amino acids long. As DNA, the CDR3 is TGTGCCAGCAGCAAAGGAAGGAGGCCGGCGGAAAAACTGTTTTTT. Translating it yields CASSKGRRPAEKLFF.

The rearrangement uses TRBV30 and TRBJ2-3, with 10 bases matching TRBD2. V lost 4 bases, J lost 1 base, and 8 bases stayed unmatched. The CDR3 totals 16 residues. CDR1 and CDR2 from the germline V gene are GTSNPN and SVGIG (reference sequence). The CDR3: CAWNSPGTSGTDTQYF. In DNA, the CDR3 is TGTGCCTGGAACTCACCCGGGACTAGCGGCACAGATACGCAGTATTTT.

The gene calls are TRBV7-2 and TRBJ2-5, with D tentatively TRBD1 (5 bases). Trimming pared 5 bases from V and 4 bases from J, leaving 20 bases between. The CDR3 spans 16 residues. The germline CDR1 and CDR2 sequences are SGHTA and FQGNSA. The CDR3 spells CASSQRPVGARETQYF. CDR3 bases: TGTGCCAGCAGCCAACGACCCGTAGGGGCCAGAGAGACCCAGTACTTC.

The chain uses TRBV18 and TRBJ2-5, with D perhaps TRBD2 (5 bases). Trimming cost V 0 bases and J 3 bases, with 5 bases left between them. The CDR3 spans 13 residues. Germline V gives CDR1 KGHSH, CDR2 LQKENI. The CDR3 sequence: CASSPPAEETQYF. Here the CDR3 DNA reads TGTGCCAGCTCACCACCAGCGGAAGAGACCCAGTACTTC.

The chain has TRBV10-3 and TRBJ2-5; 7 nucleotides match TRBD2. Germline V gene sequence: CDR1 ENHRY, CDR2 SYGVKD. Trimming took 6 bases from V and 5 from J; bases not matched to a gene: 6. The CDR3 runs 13 residues. The CDR3 protein is CAIRGGSGETQYF. The CDR3, as DNA: TGTGCCATCAGGGGGGGTAGCGGGGAGACCCAGTACTTC.

V and J are TRBV5-1 and TRBJ1-4; TRBD1 agrees at 8 bases. V gave up 0 bases and J gave up 4 bases; unmatched junction bases: 5. Germline CDR1 SGHRS, CDR2 YFSETQ. The CDR3 is 16 residues long. CDR3 in amino acids: CASSLGGTGLNEKLFF. CDR3 nucleotides: TGCGCCAGCAGCTTGGGGGGGACAGGCCTTAATGAAAAACTGTTTTTT.

The chain is built from TRBV14 and TRBJ2-7; possible D gene TRBD2, 6 bases. The CDR3 is 15 amino acids. Deletions cut 4 bases from V and 7 bases from J, with 20 bases between. Per the germline V gene, CDR1 is SGHDN and CDR2 is FVKESK. CDR3 amino acids: CASSLSGTAGGEQYF. Written as DNA, the CDR3 is TGTGCCAGCAGCCTTTCGGGGACTGCCGGGGGTGAGCAGTACTTC.

J is TRBJ2-1 and V is TRBV7-9; perhaps TRBD2 as D (6 bases). The V gene's germline CDR1 is SEHNR and CDR2 FQNEAQ (reference sequence). V dropped 1 base and J dropped 3 bases, with 10 bases sitting between them. The length of the CDR3 is 15 residues. The CDR3 reads CASSLVGRDYNEQFF. The CDR3 DNA is TGTGCCAGCAGCTTAGTCGGGCGGGACTACAATGAGCAGTTCTTC.

The gene calls are TRBV5-4 and TRBJ2-1, with TRBD2 matching 10 bases. Germline V CDR1 and CDR2: SGHNT, YYREEE (reference sequence). This CDR3 has 18 residues. V was clipped by 0 bases and J by 1 base; unmatched bases: 7. CDR3 sequence (DNA): TGTGCCAGCAGCTTGGAATGGACTAGCGGTAGATCCTACAATGAGCAGTTCTTC. Translation gives CASSLEWTSGRSYNEQFF.

J is TRBJ1-5 and V is TRBV6-1; 8 bases fit TRBD1. Per the germline V gene, CDR1 is MNHNS and CDR2 is SASEGT. There are 16 residues in the CDR3. The V segment lost 3 bases and the J segment 10 bases; nucleotides outside the gene matches: 14. The CDR3 reads CASSEEGTGLILPQHF. Here the CDR3 DNA reads TGTGCCAGCAGTGAGGAGGGGACAGGACTAATATTACCCCAGCATTTT.

The chain is built from TRBV14 and TRBJ1-1; tentatively, D is TRBD1 (6 bases). The germline V gene has CDR1 SGHDN and CDR2 FVKESK. The CDR3 sequence is 15 residues long. V was shortened by 1 base and J by 4 bases, with 13 bases between the two germline ends. Written as DNA, the CDR3 is TGTGCCAGCAGCCAAGGCTGGGGGGCAGGCACTGAAGCTTTCTTT. It encodes CASSQGWGAGTEAFF.

V usage is TRBV19 and J usage is TRBJ1-1, with 11 positions matching TRBD1. The CDR3 covers 15 residues. The V segment lost 3 bases and the J segment 6 bases; nucleotides outside the gene matches: 6. Germline CDR1 and CDR2: LNHDA and SQIVND (reference sequence). The CDR3 coding sequence is TGTGCCAGTAGTATTATTGGGGACAGGGGGTCTGAAGCTTTCTTT. It codes for CASSIIGDRGSEAFF. The full variable domain, with the rest looked up from reference TRBV19 and TRBJ1-1, is DGGITQSPKYLFRKEGQNVTLSCEQNLNHDAMYWYRQDPGQGLRLIYYSQIVNDFQKGDIAEGYSVSREKKESFPLTVTSAQKNPTAFYLCASSIIGDRGSEAFFGQGTRLTVV.

The CDR3 protein is CAARRDSNQPQHF. The CDR3 DNA sequence: TGTGCCGCCCGGAGGGATAGCAATCAGCCCCAGCATTTT. The chain couples TRBV2 to TRBJ1-5; D not certain. With 11 bases removed from V and 0 bases from J, the gap between germline ends came to 11 bases. The CDR3 sequence is 13 residues long. From germline, CDR1 is SNHLY and CDR2 FYNNEI.

This chain connects TRBV7-2 to TRBJ2-7; D possibly corresponds to TRBD1 (6 bases). CDR3 length: 15 amino acids. Trimming pared 3 bases from V and 4 bases from J, leaving 16 bases between. CDR1 is SGHTA and CDR2 is FQGNSA in the germline V gene. The CDR3 loop is CASSFKVDREYEQYF. The CDR3, as DNA: TGTGCCAGCAGCTTTAAGGTGGACAGAGAATACGAGCAGTACTTC.

The rearrangement joins TRBV12-5 to TRBJ2-5, with D unclear. The CDR3 totals 12 residues. Trimming pared 6 bases from V and 4 bases from J, leaving 9 bases between. In germline, CDR1 is LGHNT, CDR2 FRNRAP. The DNA of the CDR3 is TGTGCTAGTGGGACAAGCTCAGAGACCCAGTACTTC. Protein product: CASGTSSETQYF.

The chain has TRBV7-7 and TRBJ1-1; D is undetermined. CDR3 size: 13 residues. Per the germline V gene, CDR1 is SSHAT and CDR2 is FNYEAQ (reference sequence). Trimming took 4 bases from V and 1 from J, leaving 7 bases between them. The CDR3 coding sequence is TGTGCCAGCAGCTCCTCAGAGAACACTGAAGCTTTCTTT. Amino acid sequence: CASSSSENTEAFF.

The chain is built from TRBV5-6 and TRBJ2-1; 7 bases line up with TRBD1. The CDR3 runs 15 residues. Germline loops: CDR1 SGHDT, CDR2 YYEEEE. Trimming at V came to 0 bases and at J to 2 bases, leaving 2 bases not matched to a gene. The CDR3 is CASSLEGGTYNEQFF. As DNA, the CDR3 is TGTGCCAGCAGCTTGGAAGGGGGCACCTACAATGAGCAGTTCTTC.

This chain links TRBV9 with TRBJ1-2, with 7 bases matching TRBD1. This CDR3 is 14 amino acids long. Germline lookup yields CDR1 SGDLS and CDR2 YYNGEE. J lost 8 bases, V lost 0 bases, and 7 bases had no gene match. CDR3 residues: CASSVARDSGGYTF. The CDR3, as DNA: TGTGCCAGCAGCGTAGCCAGGGACAGTGGGGGCTACACCTTC.